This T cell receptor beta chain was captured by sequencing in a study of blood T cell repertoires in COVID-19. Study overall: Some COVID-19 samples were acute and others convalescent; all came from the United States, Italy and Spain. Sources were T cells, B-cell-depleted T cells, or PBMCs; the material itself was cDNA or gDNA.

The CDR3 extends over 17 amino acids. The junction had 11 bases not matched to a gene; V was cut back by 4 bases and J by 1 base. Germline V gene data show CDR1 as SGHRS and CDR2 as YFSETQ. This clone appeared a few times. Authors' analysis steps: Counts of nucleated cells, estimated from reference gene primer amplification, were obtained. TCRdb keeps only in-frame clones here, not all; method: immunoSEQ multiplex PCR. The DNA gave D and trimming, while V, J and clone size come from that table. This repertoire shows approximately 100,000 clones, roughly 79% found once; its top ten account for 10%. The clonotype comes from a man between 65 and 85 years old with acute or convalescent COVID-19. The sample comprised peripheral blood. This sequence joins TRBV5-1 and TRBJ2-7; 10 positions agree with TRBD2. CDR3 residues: CASSPSGTSEGSYEQYF. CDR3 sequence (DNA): TGCGCCAGCAGCCCCTCTGGGACTAGCGAGGGATCCTACGAGCAGTACTTC.